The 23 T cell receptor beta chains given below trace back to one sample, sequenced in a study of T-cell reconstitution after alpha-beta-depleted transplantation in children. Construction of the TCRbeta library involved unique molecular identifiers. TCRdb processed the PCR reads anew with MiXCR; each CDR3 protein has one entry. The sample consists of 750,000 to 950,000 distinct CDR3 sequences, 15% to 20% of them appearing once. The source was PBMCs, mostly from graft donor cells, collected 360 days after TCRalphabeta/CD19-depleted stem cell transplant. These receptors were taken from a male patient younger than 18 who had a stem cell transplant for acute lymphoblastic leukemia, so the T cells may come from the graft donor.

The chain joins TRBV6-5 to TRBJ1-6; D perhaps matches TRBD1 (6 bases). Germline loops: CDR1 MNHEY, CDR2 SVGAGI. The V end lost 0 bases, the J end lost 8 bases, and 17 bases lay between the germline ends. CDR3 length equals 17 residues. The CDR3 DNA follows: TGTGCCAGCAGTTACTCAGGGGGTGTGGTTGGCGATTCACCCCTCCACTTT. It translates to CASSYSGGVVGDSPLHF.

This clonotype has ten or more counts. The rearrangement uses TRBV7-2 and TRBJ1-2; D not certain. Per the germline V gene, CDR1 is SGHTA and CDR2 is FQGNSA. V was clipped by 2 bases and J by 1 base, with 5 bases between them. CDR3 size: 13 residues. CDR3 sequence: CASSLQVNYGYTF. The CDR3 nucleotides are TGTGCCAGCAGCTTACAGGTTAACTATGGCTACACCTTC.

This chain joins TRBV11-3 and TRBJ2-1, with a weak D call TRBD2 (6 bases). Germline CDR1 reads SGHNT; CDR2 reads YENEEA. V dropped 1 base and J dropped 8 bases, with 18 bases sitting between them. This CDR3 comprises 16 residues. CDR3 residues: CASSLGTIVNVDEQFF. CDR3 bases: TGTGCCAGCAGCTTAGGGACTATAGTAAACGTCGATGAGCAGTTCTTC.

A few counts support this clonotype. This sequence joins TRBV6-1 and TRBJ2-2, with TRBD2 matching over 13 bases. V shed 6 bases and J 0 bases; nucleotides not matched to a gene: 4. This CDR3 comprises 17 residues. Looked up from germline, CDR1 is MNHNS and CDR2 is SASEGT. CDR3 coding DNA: TGTGCCAGCAGACGGACTAGCGGGAGTGCGAACACCGGGGAGCTGTTTTTT. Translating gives CASRRTSGSANTGELFF.

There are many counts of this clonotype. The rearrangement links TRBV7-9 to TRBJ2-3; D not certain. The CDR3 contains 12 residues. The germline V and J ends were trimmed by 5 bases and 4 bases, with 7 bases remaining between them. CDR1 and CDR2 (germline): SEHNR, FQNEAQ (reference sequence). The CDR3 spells CASSGEADTQYF. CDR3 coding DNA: TGTGCCAGCAGCGGAGAAGCAGATACGCAGTATTTT.

CDR3: CASSSALTLINEQFF. The CDR3 DNA sequence: TGTGCCAGCAGTTCGGCCTTGACTCTCATAAATGAGCAGTTCTTC. The chain employs TRBV12-3 or TRBV12-4 and TRBJ2-1; D not resolved. This CDR3 is built from 15 residues. Trimming shortened V by 4 bases and J by 7 bases, and 17 bases separated the two germline ends.

In DNA form, the CDR3 reads TGCGCCAGCAGCTTGGGGACAGGGGGTTTGGAGGAGACCCAGTACTTC. This translates into CASSLGTGGLEETQYF. The chain joins TRBV5-1 to TRBJ2-5; TRBD1 matches at 10 bases. With V trimmed by 0 bases and J by 5 bases, 7 bases remained unmatched. This CDR3 region has 16 residues. Germline CDR1 and CDR2: SGHRS and YFSETQ.

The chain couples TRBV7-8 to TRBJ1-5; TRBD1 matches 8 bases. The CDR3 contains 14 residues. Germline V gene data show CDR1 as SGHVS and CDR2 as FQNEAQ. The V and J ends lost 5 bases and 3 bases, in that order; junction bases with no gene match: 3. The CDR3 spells CASSPRGPNQPQHF. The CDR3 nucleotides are TGTGCCAGCAGCCCCAGGGGGCCCAATCAGCCCCAGCATTTT.

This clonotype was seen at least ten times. The CDR3: CASSSGPKSYEQYF. CDR3 DNA sequence: TGTGCCAGCAGTTCGGGACCGAAGTCCTACGAGCAGTACTTC. The rearrangement uses TRBV12-3 or TRBV12-4 and TRBJ2-7; the D call may be TRBD1 or TRBD2 (5 bases each). V was clipped by 4 bases and J by 1 base, with 11 bases between them. This CDR3 has 14 residues.

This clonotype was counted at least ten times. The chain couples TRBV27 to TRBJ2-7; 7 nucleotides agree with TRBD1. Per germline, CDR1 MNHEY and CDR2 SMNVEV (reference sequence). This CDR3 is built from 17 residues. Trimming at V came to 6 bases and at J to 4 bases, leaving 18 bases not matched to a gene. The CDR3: CASRSSSPGQQRYEQYF. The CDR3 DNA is TGTGCCAGCAGATCCTCATCCCCGGGACAGCAAAGGTACGAGCAGTACTTC.

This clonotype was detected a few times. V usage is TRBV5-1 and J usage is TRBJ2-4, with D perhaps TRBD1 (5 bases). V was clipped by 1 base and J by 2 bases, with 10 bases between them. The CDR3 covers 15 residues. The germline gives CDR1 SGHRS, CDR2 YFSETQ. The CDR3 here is CASSLISGTKNIQYF. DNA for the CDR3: TGCGCCAGCAGCTTGATTTCAGGGACCAAAAACATTCAGTACTTC.

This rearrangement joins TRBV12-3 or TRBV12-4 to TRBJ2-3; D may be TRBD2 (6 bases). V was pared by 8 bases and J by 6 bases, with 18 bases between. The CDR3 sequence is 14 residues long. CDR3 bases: TGTGCCAGCCACAGCGGGTGGGCGAGCGATACGCAGTATTTT. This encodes CASHSGWASDTQYF.

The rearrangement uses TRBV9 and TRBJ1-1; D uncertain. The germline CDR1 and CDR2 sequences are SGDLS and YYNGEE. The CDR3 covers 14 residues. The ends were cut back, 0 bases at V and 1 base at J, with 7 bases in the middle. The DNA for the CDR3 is TGTGCCAGCAGCGTAGCTAGGAAGAACACTGAAGCTTTCTTT. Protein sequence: CASSVARKNTEAFF.

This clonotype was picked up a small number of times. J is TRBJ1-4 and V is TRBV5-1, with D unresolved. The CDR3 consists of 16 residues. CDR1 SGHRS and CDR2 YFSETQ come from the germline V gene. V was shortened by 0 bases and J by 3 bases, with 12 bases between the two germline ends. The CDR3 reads CASSLDSAASNEKLFF. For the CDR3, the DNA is TGCGCCAGCAGCTTGGACTCTGCGGCCTCTAATGAAAAACTGTTTTTT. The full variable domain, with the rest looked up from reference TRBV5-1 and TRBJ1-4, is KAGVTQTPRYLIKTRGQQVTLSCSPISGHRSVSWYQQTPGQGLQFLFEYFSETQRNKGNFPGRFSGRQFSNSRSEMNVSTLELGDSALYLCASSLDSAASNEKLFFGSGTQLSVL.

The CDR3 sequence: CASKPGQKTYEQYF. Written as DNA, the CDR3 is TGTGCCAGCAAACCGGGACAGAAGACCTACGAGCAGTACTTC. The V call is TRBV6-1, the J call TRBJ2-7; 7 bases fit TRBD1. This CDR3 contains 14 residues. Germline trimming cut 7 bases from V and 2 bases from J; bases unmatched to any gene: 8. Germline V CDR1 and CDR2: MNHNS, SASEGT.

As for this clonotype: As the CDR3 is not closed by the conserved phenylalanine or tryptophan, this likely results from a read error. In nucleotides, the CDR3 is TGTGCCAGCAGCCAAGACAATGGAGGGCCCACCTACGAGCAGTACTTA. Translation: CASSQDNGGPTYEQYL. The gene calls are TRBV4-2 and TRBJ2-7; tentatively, D is TRBD2 (6 bases). This CDR3 spans 16 amino acids. Trimming left V 0 bases short and J 2 bases short, with 14 bases between. Per the germline V gene, CDR1 is LGHNA and CDR2 is YNFKEQ.

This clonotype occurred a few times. The CDR3 bases are TGCGCCAGCAGCTTCCCGGGGGCGTCAGATACGCAGTATTTT. Translated, it gives CASSFPGASDTQYF. The chain couples TRBV5-1 to TRBJ2-3; D is possibly TRBD1 or TRBD2 (6 bases each). This CDR3 has 14 amino acids. The V gene lost 2 bases and the J gene lost 4 bases, with 11 bases spanning the gap. Germline loops: CDR1 SGHRS, CDR2 YFSETQ.

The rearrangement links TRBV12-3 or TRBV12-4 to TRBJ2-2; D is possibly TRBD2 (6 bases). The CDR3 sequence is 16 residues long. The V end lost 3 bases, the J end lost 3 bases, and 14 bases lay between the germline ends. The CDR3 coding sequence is TGTGCCAGCAGTTTTATGGCGGGAATTTACACCGGGGAGCTGTTTTTT. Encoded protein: CASSFMAGIYTGELFF.

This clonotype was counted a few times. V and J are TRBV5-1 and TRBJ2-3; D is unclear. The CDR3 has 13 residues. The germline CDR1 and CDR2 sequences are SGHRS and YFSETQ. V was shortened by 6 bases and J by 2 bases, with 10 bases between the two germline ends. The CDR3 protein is CASTPPVTDTQYF. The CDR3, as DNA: TGCGCCAGCACCCCCCCGGTCACAGATACGCAGTATTTT.

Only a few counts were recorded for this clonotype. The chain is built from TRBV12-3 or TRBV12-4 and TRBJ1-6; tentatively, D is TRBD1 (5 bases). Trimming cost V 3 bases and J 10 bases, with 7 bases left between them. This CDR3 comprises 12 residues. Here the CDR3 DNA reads TGTGCCAGCAGTTTGAACAGGTCACCCCTCCACTTT. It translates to CASSLNRSPLHF.

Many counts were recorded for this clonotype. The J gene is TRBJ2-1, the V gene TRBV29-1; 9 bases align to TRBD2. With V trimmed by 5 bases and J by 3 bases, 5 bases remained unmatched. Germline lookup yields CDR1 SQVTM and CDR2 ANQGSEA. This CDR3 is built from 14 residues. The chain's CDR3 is CSVRSSGIYNEQFF. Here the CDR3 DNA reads TGCAGCGTTCGGTCTAGCGGGATCTACAATGAGCAGTTCTTC.

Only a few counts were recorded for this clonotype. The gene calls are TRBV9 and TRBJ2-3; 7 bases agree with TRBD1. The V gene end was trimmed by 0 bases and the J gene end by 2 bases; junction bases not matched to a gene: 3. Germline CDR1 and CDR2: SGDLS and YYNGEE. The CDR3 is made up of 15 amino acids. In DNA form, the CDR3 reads TGTGCCAGCAGCGTAGAGGGGGCCACCACAGATACGCAGTATTTT. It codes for CASSVEGATTDTQYF.

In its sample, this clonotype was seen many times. CDR3 DNA sequence: TGTGCCAGCAGCCAAGGTGGGACTAGTTCGCGGGATGAGCAGTTCTTC. Amino acids: CASSQGGTSSRDEQFF. The genes are TRBV4-2 and TRBJ2-1, with TRBD2 matching 8 bases. This CDR3 has 16 amino acids. With 1 base clipped from V and 8 bases from J, the junction kept 10 bases outside the gene matches. The V gene's germline CDR1 is LGHNA and CDR2 YNFKEQ.